Presented here are 27 T cell receptor beta chains from one specimen sequenced in a study of blood T cell repertoires in COVID-19. TCRdb's copy holds only in-frame clones and misses some; the assay was immunoSEQ multiplex PCR. The repertoire holds 53,000 or so clones, with roughly 90% as singletons. Sample: peripheral blood. These receptors were collected from a human donor in a cohort sampled during active COVID-19.

The V gene is TRBV29-1, the J gene TRBJ2-3, with 9 bases lining up with TRBD1. The CDR3 is 15 amino acids. J was trimmed by 5 bases and V by 7 bases; bases with no gene match: 13. Per the germline V gene, CDR1 is SQVTM and CDR2 is ANQGSEA. In DNA form, the CDR3 reads TGCAGCGCCCGCCCGGTTGACAGGGGGGGAGATACGCAGTATTTT. Translated, it gives CSARPVDRGGDTQYF.

This chain uses TRBV3-1 (or the pseudogene TRBV3-2) with TRBJ1-5, with 9 positions matching TRBD1. The V segment lost 4 bases and the J segment 1 base; nucleotides outside the gene matches: 5. Germline V gives CDR1 LGHDT, CDR2 YNNKEL (reference sequence). This CDR3 has 16 amino acids. The CDR3 is CASSRTGGRSNQPQHF. As DNA, the CDR3 is TGTGCCAGCAGCCGAACAGGGGGCAGAAGCAATCAGCCCCAGCATTTT.

The J gene is TRBJ2-1, the V gene TRBV18, with D possibly being TRBD2 (6 bases). V was clipped by 8 bases and J by 6 bases, with 26 bases between them. CDR1 is KGHSH and CDR2 is LQKENI in the germline V gene. This CDR3 is 17 amino acids long. In DNA, the CDR3 is TGTGCCAGCACTCCGGGACTGCGGGACCTAAAAAGCAATGAGCAGTTCTTC. It translates to CASTPGLRDLKSNEQFF.

The chain recombines TRBV7-2 with TRBJ2-1; 8 bases are shared with TRBD1. After removal of 1 base from V and 8 bases from J, the junction contained 10 bases not matched to a gene. The CDR3 is 16 residues long. Germline V gene sequence: CDR1 SGHTA, CDR2 FQGNSA. The chain's CDR3 is CASSLVVTGDSYEQFF. In nucleotides, the CDR3 is TGTGCCAGCAGCTTAGTGGTGACAGGGGATTCCTATGAGCAGTTCTTC.

The CDR3 DNA follows: TGTGCCAGCAGTACCGGTTGGACAGATACGCAGTATTTT. Amino acid sequence: CASSTGWTDTQYF. The chain is built from TRBV6-6 and TRBJ2-3, with D uncertain. V was clipped by 5 bases and J by 3 bases, with 9 bases between them. The CDR3 runs 13 residues. The V gene's germline CDR1 is MNHNY and CDR2 SVGAGI (reference sequence).

The chain employs TRBV6-5 and TRBJ1-4; D gene ambiguous. CDR1 is MNHEY and CDR2 is SVGAGI in the germline V gene. The CDR3 sequence is 12 residues long. Trimming removed 4 bases from V and 4 bases from J, with 4 bases in between. CDR3 coding DNA: TGTGCCAGCAGTTTCCTTAATGAAAAACTGTTTTTT. The encoded protein is CASSFLNEKLFF.

This clone was seen just once. The V and J genes are TRBV30 and TRBJ2-7; D is possibly TRBD1 (6 bases). This CDR3 is 14 amino acids long. Germline V CDR1 and CDR2: GTSNPN, SVGIG (reference sequence). The V end was cut by 0 bases, the J end by 4 bases, with 13 bases between. The CDR3 region has the DNA TGTGCCTGGAGTGTCAGCAGGGGCAAATACGAGCAGTACTTC. Amino acid sequence: CAWSVSRGKYEQYF.

The chain couples TRBV28 to TRBJ1-1, with a tentative D call TRBD1 (6 bases). The V end lost 3 bases, the J end lost 10 bases, and 9 bases lay between the germline ends. CDR3 size: 11 residues. Germline V CDR1 and CDR2: MDHEN, SYDVKM. CDR3 protein: CASSFRGTAFF. The CDR3 DNA is TGTGCCAGCAGTTTCAGGGGTACAGCTTTCTTT.

This chain uses TRBV7-3 with TRBJ2-1, with 13 bases matching TRBD2. This CDR3 contains 17 residues. V gave up 4 bases and J gave up 7 bases; unmatched junction bases: 10. Germline V CDR1 and CDR2: SGHTA, FQGTGA. CDR3 residues: CASSSQPRTSGSNEQFF. CDR3 DNA: TGTGCCAGCAGCTCCCAACCAAGGACTAGCGGGAGTAATGAGCAGTTCTTC.

A word on this clone: Other DNA sequences in the sample encode the same CDR3. The V call is TRBV25-1, the J call TRBJ1-4; weak D call: TRBD1 (5 bases). V was shortened by 6 bases and J by 0 bases, with 5 bases between the two germline ends. Germline V gene sequence: CDR1 MGHDK, CDR2 SYGVNS. This CDR3 has 13 residues. The CDR3: CASSRATNEKLFF. In DNA, the CDR3 is TGTGCCAGCAGCAGGGCAACTAATGAAAAACTGTTTTTT.

This chain uses TRBV2 with TRBJ2-1; 10 nucleotides match TRBD2. The V gene end was trimmed by 6 bases and the J gene end by 8 bases; junction bases not matched to a gene: 7. CDR3 size: 14 residues. Germline V CDR1 and CDR2: SNHLY, FYNNEI. The CDR3 loop is CASRGGTSADEQFF. The DNA for the CDR3 is TGTGCCAGCAGGGGGGGGACTAGCGCTGATGAGCAGTTCTTC. The whole variable domain, filled in from reference TRBV2 and TRBJ2-1, reads EPEVTQTPSHQVTQMGQEVILRCVPISNHLYFYWYRQILGQKVEFLVSFYNNEISEKSEIFDDQFSVERPDGSNFTLKIRSTKLEDSAMYFCASRGGTSADEQFFGPGTRLTVL.

The rearrangement uses TRBV10-3 and TRBJ1-3; 8 nucleotides agree with TRBD1. The CDR3 contains 16 residues. From germline, CDR1 is ENHRY and CDR2 SYGVKD. With V trimmed by 2 bases and J by 0 bases, 3 bases remained unmatched. The CDR3 reads CAISEGQGFSGNTIYF. The DNA for the CDR3 is TGTGCCATCAGTGAGGGACAGGGATTCTCTGGAAACACCATATATTTT.

V and J are TRBV4-1 and TRBJ2-5; 9 nucleotides line up with TRBD1. V lost 0 bases, J lost 5 bases, and 13 bases stayed unmatched. CDR3 length: 18 amino acids. CDR1 and CDR2 (germline): MGHRA, YSYEKL. CDR3 DNA sequence: TGCGCCAGCAGCCAAGACACTCATTACAGGGGGCAAGGGGAGACCCAGTACTTC. Residues: CASSQDTHYRGQGETQYF.

The J gene is TRBJ1-1, the V gene TRBV12-5; no firm D call. This CDR3 region has 15 residues. V lost 9 bases and J lost 4, with 21 bases in between. Germline CDR1 reads LGHNT; CDR2 reads FRNRAP. CDR3 loop: CASTLGPLAGTEAFF. CDR3 sequence (DNA): TGTGCTAGCACCCTGGGTCCGTTGGCGGGCACTGAAGCTTTCTTT.

The chain is built from TRBV6-6 and TRBJ1-2; the D gene is possibly TRBD1 (5 bases). Germline V gene sequence: CDR1 MNHNY, CDR2 SVGAGI (reference sequence). V lost 2 bases, J lost 4 bases, and 11 bases lay in between. The CDR3 length is 14 residues. CDR3 protein: CASSYGGIPYGYTF. DNA of the CDR3: TGTGCCAGCAGTTACGGGGGGATCCCCTATGGCTACACCTTC.

This chain uses TRBV3-1 (or the pseudogene TRBV3-2) with TRBJ1-5; a weak D match, TRBD1 (5 bases). In germline, CDR1 is LGHDT, CDR2 YNNKEL (reference sequence). V was trimmed by 1 base and J by 1 base, leaving 20 bases between them. The CDR3 loop spans 19 amino acids. CDR3 bases: TGTGCCAGCAGCCAAGGGAGGGGCCCCGTCAGTCCAAGCAATCAGCCCCAGCATTTT. Its translation is CASSQGRGPVSPSNQPQHF.

V gene TRBV5-4 combines with J gene TRBJ1-3; no firm D call. V dropped 0 bases and J dropped 0 bases, with 13 bases sitting between them. The V gene's germline CDR1 is SGHNT and CDR2 YYREEE (reference sequence). CDR3 length: 17 residues. Here the CDR3 DNA reads TGTGCCAGCAGCTTGGCTGGGCAGCCAACCTCTGGAAACACCATATATTTT. This codes for CASSLAGQPTSGNTIYF.

The chain carries TRBV2 and TRBJ2-1; 8 nucleotides match TRBD2. There are 16 residues in the CDR3. CDR1 SNHLY and CDR2 FYNNEI come from the germline V gene. The V segment lost 2 bases and the J segment 9 bases; nucleotides outside the gene matches: 12. The chain's CDR3 is CASSELSRGGRGEQFF. CDR3 sequence (DNA): TGTGCCAGCAGTGAATTATCCCGGGGGGGCCGTGGTGAGCAGTTCTTC.

The J gene is TRBJ2-3, the V gene TRBV6-4; 11 bases match TRBD2. The germline V gene has CDR1 MRHNA and CDR2 SNTAGT. V gave up 3 bases and J gave up 6 bases; unmatched junction bases: 5. The CDR3 extends over 15 amino acids. CDR3 region: CASSEASGGSDTQYF. CDR3 in DNA: TGTGCCAGCAGTGAGGCTAGCGGGGGGAGTGATACGCAGTATTTT.

This chain links TRBV5-3 with TRBJ2-2; 8 nucleotides align to TRBD1. TRBV5-3 is recorded as an ORF, its role being uncertain. The CDR3 consists of 15 residues. The ends lost 5 bases at V and 6 bases at J; junction bases unmatched: 9. The CDR3 bases are TGTGCCAGAAGGACAGGGGTTAATTCTGCCGGGGAGCTGTTTTTT. It is translated as CARRTGVNSAGELFF.

The rearrangement links TRBV4-3 to TRBJ2-3; 8 nucleotides align to TRBD1. This CDR3 has 15 residues. Germline values: CDR1 LGHNA, CDR2 YSLEER. V trimming: 4 bases; J trimming: 1 base; junction bases outside the gene matches: 4. The CDR3 is CASSPGQGGTDTQYF. As DNA, the CDR3 is TGCGCCAGCAGCCCAGGACAGGGTGGCACAGATACGCAGTATTTT.

The chain carries TRBV7-8 and TRBJ2-7; 8 nucleotides align to TRBD1. The CDR3 runs to 16 residues. V shed 3 bases and J 6 bases; nucleotides not matched to a gene: 13. Germline V gene data show CDR1 as SGHVS and CDR2 as FQNEAQ. In DNA form, the CDR3 reads TGTGCCAGCAGCTTTAGTTCCGGCGGACAGGGACGCGAGCAGTACTTC. It is translated as CASSFSSGGQGREQYF.

The rearrangement uses TRBV4-2 and TRBJ2-1, with D possibly TRBD1 on 6 matching bases. V lost 4 bases, J lost 9 bases, and 7 bases lay in between. The CDR3 contains 11 residues. The V gene's germline CDR1 is LGHNA and CDR2 YNFKEQ. In nucleotides, the CDR3 is TGTGCCAGCAGCCTCAGGGGTGAGCAGTTCTTC. Its protein is CASSLRGEQFF.

This clone has a single count. The chain employs TRBV6-5 and TRBJ2-6; D unresolved. Per the germline V gene, CDR1 is MNHEY and CDR2 is SVGAGI. This CDR3 contains 14 residues. The germline V and J ends were trimmed by 6 bases and 0 bases, with 6 bases remaining between them. The CDR3 spells CASRRSSGANVLTF. The DNA of the CDR3 is TGTGCCAGCAGGCGGAGCTCTGGGGCCAACGTCCTGACTTTC.

This sequence joins TRBV12-3 or TRBV12-4 and TRBJ1-2; 7 bases line up with TRBD1. The CDR3 is 13 residues long. Trimming at V came to 6 bases and at J to 8 bases, leaving 9 bases not matched to a gene. CDR3 nucleotides: TGTGCCAGCAGCACGACAGGGATTGGAGGCTACACCTTC. Residues: CASSTTGIGGYTF.

The chain has TRBV5-4 and TRBJ2-5; 10 nucleotides align to TRBD1. CDR1 is SGHNT, CDR2 YYREEE, per germline (reference sequence). CDR3 length: 14 amino acids. The trim removed 3 bases at V and 6 bases at J, leaving 5 bases unmatched. CDR3 bases: TGTGCCAGCAGCTCGGACAGGGGGGGCAAGACCCAGTACTTC. This gives the protein CASSSDRGGKTQYF.

CDR3 loop: CAITESGGPLYEQYV. The CDR3 DNA reads TGTGCCATAACGGAAAGCGGGGGGCCCCTCTACGAGCAGTACGTC. This chain uses TRBV11-2 with TRBJ2-7, with TRBD2 matching over 9 bases. Germline V gene data show CDR1 as SGHAT and CDR2 as FQNNGV. CDR3 length: 15 amino acids. Trimming removed 10 bases from V and 3 bases from J; junction bases left unmatched: 13.